What follows are 4 T cell receptor beta chains derived from one specimen sequenced in a study of cytomegalovirus exposure and HLA in healthy donors. The method was immunoSEQ multiplex PCR; TCRdb's version includes in-frame clones alone and lacks a portion of them. The sample yields 330,000 or so clones, roughly 89% seen once. Sequenced sample: PBMCs. These receptors came from a young woman in good health and CMV-seronegative.

This clone was counted a few times. V is TRBV9 and J is TRBJ2-1, with 9 positions matching TRBD2. The CDR3 runs 15 residues. With V trimmed by 4 bases and J by 4 bases, 6 bases remained unmatched. CDR1 SGDLS and CDR2 YYNGEE come from the germline V gene. Written as DNA, the CDR3 is TGTGCCAGCAGCCGCGGGGCGGGAGGGTACAATGAGCAGTTCTTC. Translating it yields CASSRGAGGYNEQFF. Complete variable domain (other parts from reference TRBV9 and TRBJ2-1): DSGVTQTPKHLITATGQRVTLRCSPRSGDLSVYWYQQSLDQGLQFLIQYYNGEERAKGNILERFSAQQFPDLHSELNLSSLELGDSALYFCASSRGAGGYNEQFFGPGTRLTVL.

This rearrangement joins TRBV7-8 to TRBJ2-5; TRBD1 agrees at 10 bases. The length of the CDR3 is 15 residues. Trimming took 1 base from V and 4 from J; bases not matched to a gene: 3. Per the germline V gene, CDR1 is SGHVS and CDR2 is FQNEAQ. The CDR3 protein is CASSLGDRGLETQYF. The CDR3 DNA reads as TGTGCCAGCAGCTTAGGAGACAGGGGGCTAGAGACCCAGTACTTC. Filled out from reference TRBV7-8 and TRBJ2-5, the complete variable domain reads GAGVSQSPRYKVAKRGQDVALRCDPISGHVSLFWYQQALGQGPEFLTYFQNEAQLDKSGLPSDRFFAERPEGSVSTLKIQRTQQEDSAVYLCASSLGDRGLETQYFGPGTRLLVL.

V is TRBV6-5 and J is TRBJ2-1; D is unresolved. This CDR3 has 16 residues. In germline, CDR1 is MNHEY, CDR2 SVGAGI. Deletions cut 0 bases from V and 0 bases from J, with 9 bases between. The CDR3 nucleotides are TGTGCCAGCAGTTACTCGCCACAAATCTCCTACAATGAGCAGTTCTTC. Amino acids: CASSYSPQISYNEQFF.

V is TRBV4-3 and J is TRBJ2-7; possible D gene TRBD2, 6 bases. Germline lookup yields CDR1 LGHNA and CDR2 YSLEER. V was pared by 3 bases and J by 2 bases, with 23 bases between. The CDR3 is 18 amino acids. DNA for the CDR3: TGCGCCAGCAGCCAGGAAGGTGGCCGGGACTCAGTCGCCTACGAGCAGTACTTC. Translating gives CASSQEGGRDSVAYEQYF.